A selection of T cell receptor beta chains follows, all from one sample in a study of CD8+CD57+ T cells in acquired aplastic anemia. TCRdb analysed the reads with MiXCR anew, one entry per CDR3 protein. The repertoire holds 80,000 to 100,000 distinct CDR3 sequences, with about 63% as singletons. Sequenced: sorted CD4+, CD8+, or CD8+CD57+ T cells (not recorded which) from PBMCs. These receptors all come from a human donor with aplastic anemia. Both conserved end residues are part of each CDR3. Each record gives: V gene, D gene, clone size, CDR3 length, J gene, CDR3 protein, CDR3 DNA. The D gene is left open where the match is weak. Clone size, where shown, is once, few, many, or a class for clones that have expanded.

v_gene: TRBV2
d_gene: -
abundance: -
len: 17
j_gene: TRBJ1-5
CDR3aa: CASSEDRSGYSNQPQHF
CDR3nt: TGTGCCAGCAGTGAAGACCGGTCAGGTTATAGCAATCAGCCCCAGCATTTT

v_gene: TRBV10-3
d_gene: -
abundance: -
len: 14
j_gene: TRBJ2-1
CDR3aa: CAIRTGTAWNEQFF
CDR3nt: TGTGCCATCAGGACCGGGACCGCTTGGAATGAGCAGTTCTTC

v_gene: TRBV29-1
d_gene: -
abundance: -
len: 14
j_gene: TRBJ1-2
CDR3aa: CSVEASDRGYGYTF
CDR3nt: TGCAGCGTTGAAGCCTCAGACAGAGGATATGGCTACACCTTC

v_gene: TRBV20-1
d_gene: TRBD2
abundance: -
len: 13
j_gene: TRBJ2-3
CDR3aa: CSSSGGATDTQYF
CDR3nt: TGCAGCTCTAGCGGGGGGGCGACTGATACGCAGTATTTT

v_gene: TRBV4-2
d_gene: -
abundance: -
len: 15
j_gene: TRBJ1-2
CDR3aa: CASSPRDRPNCGYTF
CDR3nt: TGTGCCAGCAGCCCGCGGGACCGACCTAACTGTGGCTACACCTTC

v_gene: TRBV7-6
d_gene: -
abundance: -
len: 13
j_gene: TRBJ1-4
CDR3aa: CASSRDGYEKLFF
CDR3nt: TGTGCCAGCAGCCGGGACGGATACGAAAAACTGTTTTTT

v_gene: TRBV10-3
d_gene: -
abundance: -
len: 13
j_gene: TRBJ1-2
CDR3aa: CAISESGDYGYTF
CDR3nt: TGTGCCATCAGTGAGTCTGGGGACTATGGCTACACCTTC

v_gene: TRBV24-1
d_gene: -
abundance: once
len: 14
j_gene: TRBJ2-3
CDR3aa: CATSAPGSSDTQYF
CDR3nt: TGTGCCACCAGTGCCCCAGGGTCCTCGGATACGCAGTATTTT

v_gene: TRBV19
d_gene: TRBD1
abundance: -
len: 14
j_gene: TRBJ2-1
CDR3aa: CATRQGSSYNEQFF
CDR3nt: TGTGCCACCAGACAGGGCAGCTCCTACAATGAGCAGTTCTTC

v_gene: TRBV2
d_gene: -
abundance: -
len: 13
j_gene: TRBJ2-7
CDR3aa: CASNGGGSYEQYF
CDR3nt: TGTGCCAGCAACGGAGGGGGCAGCTACGAGCAGTACTTC

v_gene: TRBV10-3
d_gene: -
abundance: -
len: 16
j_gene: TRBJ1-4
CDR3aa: CAISETSGRRGEKLFF
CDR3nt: TGTGCCATCAGTGAGACCTCGGGAAGGAGAGGTGAAAAACTGTTTTTT

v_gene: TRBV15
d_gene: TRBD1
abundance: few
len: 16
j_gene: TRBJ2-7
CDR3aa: CATSRSRDRHPYEQYF
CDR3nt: TGTGCCACCAGCAGATCCAGGGACAGGCACCCCTACGAGCAGTACTTC

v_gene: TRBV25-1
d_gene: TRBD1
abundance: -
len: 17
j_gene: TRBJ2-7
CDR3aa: CASSAETGTGGSYEQYF
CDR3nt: TGTGCCAGCAGTGCTGAGACGGGGACAGGGGGGTCCTACGAGCAGTACTTC

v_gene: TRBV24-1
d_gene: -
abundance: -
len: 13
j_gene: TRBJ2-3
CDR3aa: CATSRDGTDTQYF
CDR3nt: TGTGCCACCAGTCGGGACGGCACAGATACGCAGTATTTT

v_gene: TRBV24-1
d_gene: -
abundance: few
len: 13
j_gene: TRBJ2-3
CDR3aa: CAIGDGYTDTQYF
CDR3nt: TGTGCCATTGGTGACGGATACACAGATACGCAGTATTTT

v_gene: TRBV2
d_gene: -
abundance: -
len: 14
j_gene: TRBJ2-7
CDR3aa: CASSVGAGAIEQYF
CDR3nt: TGTGCCAGCAGCGTAGGGGCGGGGGCTATCGAGCAGTACTTC

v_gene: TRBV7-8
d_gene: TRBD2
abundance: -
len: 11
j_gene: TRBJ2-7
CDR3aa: CATERGMEQYF
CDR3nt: TGTGCCACCGAGCGGGGTATGGAGCAGTACTTC

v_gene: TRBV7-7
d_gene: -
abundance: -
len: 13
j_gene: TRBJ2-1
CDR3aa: CASSLDRNNEQFF
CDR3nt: TGTGCTAGCAGCTTAGATCGGAATAATGAGCAGTTCTTC

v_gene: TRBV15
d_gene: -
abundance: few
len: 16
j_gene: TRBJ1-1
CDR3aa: CATSRDRWGSGTEAFF
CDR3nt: TGTGCCACCAGCAGAGATAGGTGGGGGTCGGGCACTGAAGCTTTCTTT

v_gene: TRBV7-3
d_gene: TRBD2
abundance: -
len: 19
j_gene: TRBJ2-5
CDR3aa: CASTDPGASGGAGQETQYF
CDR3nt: TGTGCCAGCACCGATCCGGGAGCTAGCGGGGGGGCCGGTCAAGAGACCCAGTACTTC

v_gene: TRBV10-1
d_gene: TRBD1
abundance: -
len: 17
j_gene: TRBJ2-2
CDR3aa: CASSAETGTVNTGELFF
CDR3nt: TGCGCCAGCAGCGCAGAGACAGGGACGGTGAACACCGGGGAGCTGTTTTTT

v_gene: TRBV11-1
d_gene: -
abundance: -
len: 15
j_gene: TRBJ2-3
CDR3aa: CASSLGGGSTDTQYF
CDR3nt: TGTGCCAGCAGCTTGGGAGGGGGCTCGACAGATACGCAGTATTTT

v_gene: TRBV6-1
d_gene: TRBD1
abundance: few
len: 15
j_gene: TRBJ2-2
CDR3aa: CASSATGRGTGELFF
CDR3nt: TGTGCCAGCAGTGCGACAGGGCGAGGCACCGGGGAGCTGTTTTTT

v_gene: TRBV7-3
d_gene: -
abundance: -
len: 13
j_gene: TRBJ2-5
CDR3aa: CASSLWGRETQYF
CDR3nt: TGTGCCAGCAGCTTATGGGGGAGAGAGACCCAGTACTTC

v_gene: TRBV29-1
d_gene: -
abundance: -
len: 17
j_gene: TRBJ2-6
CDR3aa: CSVEDSVRVSGANVLTF
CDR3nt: TGCAGCGTTGAAGATTCTGTCAGGGTGTCTGGGGCCAACGTCCTGACTTTC

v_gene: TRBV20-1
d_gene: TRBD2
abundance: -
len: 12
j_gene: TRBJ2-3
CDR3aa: CSAFGGADTQYF
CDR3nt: TGCAGTGCTTTCGGGGGGGCAGATACGCAGTATTTT

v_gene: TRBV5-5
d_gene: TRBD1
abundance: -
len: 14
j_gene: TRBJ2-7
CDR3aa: CASSLGDSTYEQYF
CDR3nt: TGTGCCAGCAGCTTGGGGGACAGCACCTACGAGCAGTACTTC

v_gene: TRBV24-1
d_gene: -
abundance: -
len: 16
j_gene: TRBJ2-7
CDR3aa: CATSDTPGKRGIEQYF
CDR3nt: TGTGCCACCAGTGACACACCGGGAAAAAGGGGGATCGAGCAGTACTTC

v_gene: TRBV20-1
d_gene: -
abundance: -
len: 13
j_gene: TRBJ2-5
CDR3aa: CSASLVLGETQYF
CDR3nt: TGCAGTGCTAGTCTAGTGCTGGGGGAGACCCAGTACTTC

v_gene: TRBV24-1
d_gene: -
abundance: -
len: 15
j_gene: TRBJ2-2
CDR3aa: CATSDFNRDTGELFF
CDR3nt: TGTGCCACCAGTGATTTCAACAGGGACACCGGGGAGCTGTTTTTT

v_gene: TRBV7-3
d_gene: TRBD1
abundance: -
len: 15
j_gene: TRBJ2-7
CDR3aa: CASSTTGTGGYEQYF
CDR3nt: TGTGCCAGCAGCACGACCGGGACAGGGGGCTACGAGCAGTACTTC